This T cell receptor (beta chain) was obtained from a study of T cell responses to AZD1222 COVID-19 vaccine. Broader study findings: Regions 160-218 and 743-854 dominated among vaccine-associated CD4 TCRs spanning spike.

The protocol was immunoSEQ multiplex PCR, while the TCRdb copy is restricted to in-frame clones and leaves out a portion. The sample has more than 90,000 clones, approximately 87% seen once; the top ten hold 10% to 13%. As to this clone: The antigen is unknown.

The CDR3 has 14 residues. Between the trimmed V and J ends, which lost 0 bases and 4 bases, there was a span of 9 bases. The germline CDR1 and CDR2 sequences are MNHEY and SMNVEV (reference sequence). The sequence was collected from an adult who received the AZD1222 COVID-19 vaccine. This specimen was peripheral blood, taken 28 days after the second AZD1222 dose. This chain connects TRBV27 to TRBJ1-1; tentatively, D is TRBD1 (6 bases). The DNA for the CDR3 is TGTGCCAGCAGTTTATCTAAGGGGGTCACTGAAGCTTTCTTT. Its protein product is CASSLSKGVTEAFF.